This section outlines one TCR beta chain sequence together with its context. This record comes from a study of response to subunit inactivated influenza vaccine. V lost 3 bases and J 0 bases, leaving 13 bases between the germline ends. CDR3 size: 16 residues. Germline loops: CDR1 MDHEN, CDR2 SYDVKM. From the RT-PCR reads, TCRdb called clonotypes with MiXCR, one entry per CDR3 protein. The sample has about 540,000 distinct CDR3 sequences, approximately 24% seen once. The same sample was also studied in work on T cells expressing NK-cell markers. That paper adds: Synthesis of TCR beta cDNA relied on 5'RACE template switching carrying UMIs. For several experiments, T cell sorting was restricted to the alpha-beta TCR population by means of an anti-gamma-delta TCR antibody.

Sample: CD4+ T cells sorted from PBMCs, taken 12 days after vaccination. The sequence came from a man between 50 and 59 years old who received an inactivated influenza vaccine. The V and J genes are TRBV28 and TRBJ2-3; no firm D call. CDR3: CASSFYARVSTDTQYF. DNA for the CDR3: TGTGCCAGCAGTTTTTATGCTAGGGTTAGCACAGATACGCAGTATTTT.